The 24 T cell receptor beta chains below all came from one sample that was sequenced in a study of blood T cell repertoires in COVID-19. The table came from immunoSEQ multiplex PCR; TCRdb's copy has only in-frame clones and leaves some out. Among 70,000 to 90,000 clones listed, 65% to 90% were seen once. Sample: peripheral blood. These receptors came from a man aged 60 to 75 with acute or convalescent COVID-19.

The rearrangement links TRBV11-3 to TRBJ2-1; 13 bases align to TRBD2. The germline V gene has CDR1 SGHNT and CDR2 YENEEA. Losses at the gene ends were 5 bases for V and 4 bases for J; bases not matched to a gene: 2. The CDR3 length is 15 residues. CDR3 sequence: CASSQTSGRYNEQFF. The CDR3 DNA sequence: TGTGCCAGCAGCCAGACTAGCGGGAGGTACAATGAGCAGTTCTTC. Filled out from reference TRBV11-3 and TRBJ2-1, the complete variable domain reads EAGVVQSPRYKIIEKKQPVAFWCNPISGHNTLYWYLQNLGQGPELLIRYENEEAVDDSQLPKDRFSAERLKGVDSTLKIQPAELGDSAVYLCASSQTSGRYNEQFFGPGTRLTVL.

J is TRBJ2-7 and V is TRBV29-1; 9 bases fit TRBD1. Germline V lookup: CDR1 SQVTM, CDR2 ANQGSEA. The CDR3 is made up of 13 amino acids. The junction had 9 bases not matched to a gene; V was cut back by 7 bases and J by 5 bases. The CDR3 here is CSGGGQGMNEQYF. The CDR3 nucleotides are TGCAGCGGTGGGGGACAGGGAATGAACGAGCAGTACTTC.

The chain is built from TRBV6-5 and TRBJ1-3, with TRBD1 matching over 8 bases. With 5 bases clipped from V and 4 bases from J, the junction kept 4 bases outside the gene matches. Per the germline V gene, CDR1 is MNHEY and CDR2 is SVGAGI. The length of the CDR3 is 14 residues. The CDR3 region has the DNA TGTGCCAGCAGTCTGACAGGGGCGGGAAACACCATATATTTT. Amino acids: CASSLTGAGNTIYF.

The chain joins TRBV7-8 to TRBJ1-4, with 8 bases aligning to TRBD1. Germline loops: CDR1 SGHVS, CDR2 FQNEAQ. This CDR3 contains 16 residues. The J segment lost 10 bases and the V segment lost 5 bases, leaving 15 bases of the junction unmatched. The CDR3 nucleotides read TGTGCCAGCAGCGCGAACAGGGGGGGCCTAAAAGGAAAACTGTTTTTT. Translated: CASSANRGGLKGKLFF.

The sample holds a few counts of this clone. V usage is TRBV15 and J usage is TRBJ2-7, with a possible D match to TRBD1 (5 bases). Germline V gene data show CDR1 as LNHNV and CDR2 as YYDKDF (reference sequence). CDR3 length equals 14 residues. Trimming cost V 3 bases and J 0 bases, with 9 bases left between them. CDR3 nucleotides: TGTGCCACCAGCAGGTCGCAGGGCTCCTACGAGCAGTACTTC. The encoded protein is CATSRSQGSYEQYF.

The rearrangement links TRBV2 to TRBJ2-7; a weak D match, TRBD1 (5 bases). CDR3 length: 14 residues. V gave up 3 bases and J gave up 0 bases, with 9 bases separating them. Germline CDR1 is SNHLY and CDR2 is FYNNEI. The CDR3 DNA follows: TGTGCCAGCAGTGATTCTACAGGCTCCTACGAGCAGTACTTC. Its protein is CASSDSTGSYEQYF.

The chain links TRBV6-5 to TRBJ1-1, with TRBD1 identical over 9 bases. Germline CDR1 reads MNHEY; CDR2 reads SVGAGI. The V gene end was trimmed by 10 bases and the J gene end by 11 bases; junction bases not matched to a gene: 8. This CDR3 contains 11 residues. The CDR3 protein is CATGDRAVAFF. The CDR3 nucleotides are TGTGCCACCGGGGACAGGGCGGTGGCTTTCTTT.

The CDR3 DNA reads TGTGCCAGCTCACCAGGACAGGGTGGGGATGAAAAACTGTTTTTT. Its protein is CASSPGQGGDEKLFF. The chain employs TRBV18 and TRBJ1-4; TRBD1 matches 8 bases. The CDR3 totals 15 residues. V shed 2 bases, J shed 6 bases, and the junction held 5 bases outside the gene matches. Germline loops: CDR1 KGHSH, CDR2 LQKENI.

The V gene is TRBV4-1, the J gene TRBJ1-2; D perhaps matches TRBD1 (6 bases). The germline V gene encodes CDR1 MGHRA and CDR2 YSYEKL. The CDR3 contains 17 residues. The V end lost 7 bases, the J end lost 3 bases, and 24 bases lay between the germline ends. For the CDR3, the DNA is TGCGCCAGCACAACGGATCCCGGGTGGGGGCGCGACTATGGCTACACCTTC. Protein product: CASTTDPGWGRDYGYTF.

The CDR3 DNA sequence: TGTGCCTGGACTGCGGGGGCGAACACCGGGGAGCTGTTTTTT. Translation: CAWTAGANTGELFF. The rearrangement uses TRBV30 and TRBJ2-2, with 7 bases matching TRBD2. The CDR3 spans 14 residues. Unmatched junction bases numbered 2, after V lost 4 bases and J lost 0 bases. Germline V gene data show CDR1 as GTSNPN and CDR2 as SVGIG (reference sequence).

The genes are TRBV11-2 and TRBJ2-3; tentatively, D is TRBD1 (6 bases). V lost 4 bases, J lost 8 bases, and 31 bases lay in between. The CDR3 contains 19 residues. CDR1 is SGHAT, CDR2 FQNNGV, per germline. As DNA, the CDR3 is TGTGCCAGCAGCTCTCATTCGTACAGGGTTCGGCAATCCCAACGTACGCAGTATTTT. Protein: CASSSHSYRVRQSQRTQYF.

The chain joins TRBV29-1 to TRBJ1-5; TRBD1 aligns across 7 bases. The length of the CDR3 is 14 residues. Trimming cost V 6 bases and J 3 bases; bases outside gene matches: 8. Germline V lookup: CDR1 SQVTM, CDR2 ANQGSEA. CDR3 nucleotides: TGCAGCGTCCGCCTGACAGGGTACAATCAGCCCCAGCATTTT. As protein: CSVRLTGYNQPQHF.

The rearrangement uses TRBV7-8 and TRBJ2-7; no definite D call. Deletions cut 0 bases from V and 1 base from J, with 4 bases between. The germline V gene has CDR1 SGHVS and CDR2 FQNEAQ. The CDR3 is 13 residues long. The CDR3 DNA is TGTGCCAGCAGCTTAGCCCGGTCCTACGAGCAGTACTTC. Residues: CASSLARSYEQYF.

The genes are TRBV5-1 and TRBJ1-1; D gene uncertain. The length of the CDR3 is 15 residues. Germline-derived CDR1 and CDR2 are SGHRS and YFSETQ. V was cut by 4 bases and J by 1 base, with 14 bases left in between. In nucleotides, the CDR3 is TGCGCCAGCAGCCCCTTTGACAAGCCGAACACTGAAGCTTTCTTT. Translating it yields CASSPFDKPNTEAFF. The whole variable domain, remainder taken from reference TRBV5-1 and TRBJ1-1, is KAGVTQTPRYLIKTRGQQVTLSCSPISGHRSVSWYQQTPGQGLQFLFEYFSETQRNKGNFPGRFSGRQFSNSRSEMNVSTLELGDSALYLCASSPFDKPNTEAFFGQGTRLTVV.

This clone has only one observation. This chain joins TRBV7-7 and TRBJ2-3; no firm D call. The length of the CDR3 is 13 residues. Germline lookup yields CDR1 SSHAT and CDR2 FNYEAQ (reference sequence). Trimming took 5 bases from V and 4 from J, leaving 10 bases between them. The CDR3 coding sequence is TGTGCCAGCAGCAGGCTAGGCCCAGATACGCAGTATTTT. Translated: CASSRLGPDTQYF.

The V call is TRBV29-1, the J call TRBJ2-5, with D possibly matching TRBD1 (6 bases). CDR1 is SQVTM, CDR2 ANQGSEA, per germline. This CDR3 spans 12 amino acids. V was cut by 7 bases and J by 5 bases, with 14 bases left in between. CDR3: CSAGTLYETQYF. CDR3 nucleotides: TGCAGCGCGGGGACATTGTACGAGACCCAGTACTTC. The variable domain in full, completed from reference TRBV29-1 and TRBJ2-5, reads SAVISQKPSRDICQRGTSLTIQCQVDSQVTMMFWYRQQPGQSLTLIATANQGSEATYESGFVIDKFPISRPNLTFSTLTVSNMSPEDSSIYLCSAGTLYETQYFGPGTRLLVL.

The rearrangement uses TRBV5-4 and TRBJ2-7, with D maybe TRBD1 (5 bases). The CDR3 is 14 amino acids. Germline V gene lookup returns CDR1 SGHNT and CDR2 YYREEE (reference sequence). Between the trimmed V and J ends, which lost 4 bases and 4 bases, there was a span of 15 bases. Here the CDR3 reads CASSPARTPYEQYF. The CDR3, as DNA: TGTGCCAGCAGCCCAGCTCGGACACCATACGAGCAGTACTTC.

The rearrangement uses TRBV2 and TRBJ1-5; the D is unclear. CDR1 is SNHLY, CDR2 FYNNEI, per germline. The CDR3 has 13 residues. The ends were cut back, 6 bases at V and 9 bases at J, with 15 bases in the middle. CDR3 sequence: CASRDPTGGPQHF. The CDR3 bases are TGTGCCAGCAGGGACCCGACCGGAGGGCCCCAGCATTTT.

This chain uses TRBV6-5 with TRBJ2-5; D is unresolved. Germline values: CDR1 MNHEY, CDR2 SVGAGI. There are 15 residues in the CDR3. V was trimmed by 5 bases and J by 0 bases, leaving 13 bases between them. CDR3 loop: CASSTRVGDQETQYF. In DNA, the CDR3 is TGTGCCAGCAGTACCCGGGTCGGCGACCAAGAGACCCAGTACTTC.

The V call is TRBV6-5, the J call TRBJ1-2; 8 bases agree with TRBD1. After removal of 0 bases from V and 6 bases from J, the junction contained 6 bases not matched to a gene. CDR3 size: 15 residues. CDR1 and CDR2 (germline): MNHEY, SVGAGI. Written as DNA, the CDR3 is TGTGCCAGCAGTTACTCTTCCGGACAGGGAAATGGCTACACCTTC. It encodes CASSYSSGQGNGYTF.

The chain has TRBV27 and TRBJ2-5; 10 bases are shared with TRBD2. CDR1 and CDR2 (germline): MNHEY, SMNVEV (reference sequence). This CDR3 has 15 residues. Trimming took 4 bases from V and 5 from J; bases not matched to a gene: 7. CDR3 nucleotide sequence: TGTGCCAGCAGTTCACTAGCGGGACGGTCGGAGACCCAGTACTTC. Amino acid sequence: CASSSLAGRSETQYF.

There are a few counts of this clone. Within the sample, other DNA sequences also encode this same CDR3. The chain employs TRBV7-2 and TRBJ2-7, with D perhaps matching TRBD1 (5 bases). The CDR3 loop spans 12 amino acids. The ends were cut back, 9 bases at V and 2 bases at J, with 11 bases in the middle. CDR1 is SGHTA, CDR2 FQGNSA, per germline. CDR3 loop: CASSQTAYEQYF. CDR3 bases: TGTGCCAGTAGCCAGACAGCCTACGAGCAGTACTTC.

The V gene is TRBV5-1, the J gene TRBJ2-7, with 10 bases fitting TRBD2. Looked up from germline, CDR1 is SGHRS and CDR2 is YFSETQ. The trim removed 0 bases at V and 3 bases at J, leaving 6 bases unmatched. The CDR3 has 16 residues. The chain's CDR3 is CASSLGLAGVSYEQYF. Written as DNA, the CDR3 is TGCGCCAGCAGCTTGGGGCTAGCGGGAGTCAGCTACGAGCAGTACTTC.

This sequence joins TRBV13 and TRBJ2-1; no clear D. Germline V CDR1 and CDR2: PRHDT, FYEKMQ (reference sequence). The V gene lost 5 bases and the J gene lost 0 bases, with 14 bases spanning the gap. This CDR3 has 16 residues. CDR3 loop: CASSRTTSSSYNEQFF. In DNA, the CDR3 is TGTGCCAGCAGCCGAACGACTTCAAGCTCCTACAATGAGCAGTTCTTC.